This TCR beta chain was captured by sequencing in a study of blood T cells in healthy people across ages. This clonotype was detected a few times. The authors drew around 9.3 milliliters of peripheral blood from each donor. Total RNA amounts of at least 6 micrograms were extracted per sample. Through a sample-barcoded 5' primer and a J-beta primer mix, a second PCR was run for roughly 6 to 11 cycles. TCRdb independently ran MiXCR on the 5' RACE reads; one entry per CDR3 protein. The table shows some 1.4 million distinct CDR3 sequences, with around two fifths occurring only once. The CDR3 loop spans 14 amino acids. Per the germline V gene, CDR1 is DFQATT and CDR2 is SNEGSKA (reference sequence). The V gene lost 3 bases and the J gene lost 5 bases, with 16 bases spanning the gap.

The source material was blood. The TCR was taken from a woman aged 18-35 years in good health. This chain links TRBV20-1 with TRBJ1-1; tentative D call: TRBD1 (6 bases). CDR3 nucleotide sequence: TGCAGTGCTAGCTCTATGAGCAGGGGAACTGAAGCTTTCTTT. Its protein product is CSASSMSRGTEAFF.